Each of the 19 T cell receptor beta chains below was sequenced from the same sample in a study of molecular identifiers for immune sequencing clone quantification. TCRdb passed the PCR reads through MiXCR, listing each CDR3 protein once. The sample lists under 800,000 distinct CDR3 sequences, roughly 23% occurring once. The sequenced material came from naive CD8+ T cells from blood, with Jurkat cell RNA spiked in. Subset described: FACS-sorted CD8+CD4-CCR7+CD45RA+ naive T cells. These receptors came from a human donor in good health. Some libraries in this study had Jurkat cell RNA spiked in.

The rearrangement uses TRBV29-1 and TRBJ1-1; D is perhaps TRBD1 (5 bases). V was cut by 4 bases and J by 4 bases, with 13 bases left in between. Germline V gene sequence: CDR1 SQVTM, CDR2 ANQGSEA. The CDR3 covers 13 residues. The CDR3 is CSVVQGWSTEAFF. As DNA, the CDR3 is TGCAGCGTTGTCCAGGGTTGGAGCACTGAAGCTTTCTTT.

This chain joins TRBV9 and TRBJ2-7; maybe TRBD1 (6 bases). This CDR3 spans 14 amino acids. V was trimmed by 4 bases and J by 1 base, leaving 12 bases between them. Germline-derived CDR1 and CDR2 are SGDLS and YYNGEE. The CDR3 reads CASSPWTESYEQYF. Written as DNA, the CDR3 is TGTGCCAGCAGCCCCTGGACAGAGTCCTACGAGCAGTACTTC.

This clonotype was recorded many times. CDR3 DNA: TGTGCCAGCAGCTTAGTAGTCGGCGGAGATACGCAGTATTTT. Translated: CASSLVVGGDTQYF. The chain couples TRBV7-9 to TRBJ2-3; D gene uncertain. CDR3 length: 14 amino acids. Germline V CDR1 and CDR2: SEHNR, FQNEAQ (reference sequence). V was cut by 1 base and J by 5 bases, with 10 bases left in between.

Ten or more counts support this clonotype. The V call is TRBV7-9, the J call TRBJ2-7; either TRBD1 or TRBD2 may supply D (6 bases each). Germline assignment: CDR1 SEHNR and CDR2 FQNEAQ (reference sequence). The CDR3 loop spans 12 amino acids. Trimming took 5 bases from V and 8 from J, leaving 13 bases between them. The CDR3, as DNA: TGTGCCAGCAGCGAGGGGGGCGGGAAGCAGTACTTC. Its protein product is CASSEGGGKQYF.

This clonotype was observed at least ten times. The chain uses TRBV4-2 and TRBJ1-1; D is possibly TRBD1 (5 bases). V dropped 0 bases and J dropped 0 bases, with 14 bases sitting between them. The CDR3 sequence is 17 residues long. From germline, CDR1 is LGHNA and CDR2 YNFKEQ. The CDR3 region is CASSQEGLGGVNTEAFF. CDR3 coding DNA: TGTGCCAGCAGCCAAGAAGGACTTGGAGGGGTGAACACTGAAGCTTTCTTT.

At least ten counts were recorded for this clonotype. The gene calls are TRBV9 and TRBJ2-3; possibly TRBD2 for D (5 bases). Germline V gives CDR1 SGDLS, CDR2 YYNGEE. This CDR3 region has 14 residues. V was pared by 2 bases and J by 10 bases, with 17 bases between. This chain's CDR3 is CASSVGGAEEAQYF. Written as DNA, the CDR3 is TGTGCCAGCAGCGTTGGTGGCGCCGAGGAGGCGCAGTATTTT.

This clonotype turned up a few times. This chain joins TRBV30 and TRBJ2-5, with 11 bases lining up with TRBD1. The CDR3 length is 15 residues. V gave up 4 bases and J gave up 5 bases; unmatched junction bases: 9. The germline CDR1 and CDR2 sequences are GTSNPN and SVGIG (reference sequence). CDR3 loop: CAWTPGTGGLETQYF. CDR3 in DNA: TGTGCCTGGACCCCCGGGACAGGGGGTCTGGAGACCCAGTACTTC.

This clonotype occurred many times. This chain joins TRBV7-9 and TRBJ1-1; 7 bases are shared with TRBD1. Per germline, CDR1 SEHNR and CDR2 FQNEAQ (reference sequence). The CDR3 extends over 13 amino acids. V trimming: 1 base; J trimming: 7 bases; junction bases outside the gene matches: 3. CDR3 loop: CASSLVGTDEAFF. CDR3 in DNA: TGTGCCAGCAGCTTAGTCGGGACAGATGAAGCTTTCTTT.

Ten or more counts support this clonotype. The chain recombines TRBV18 with TRBJ2-7; tentatively, D is TRBD2 (7 bases). V was shortened by 1 base and J by 3 bases, with 16 bases between the two germline ends. CDR3 length equals 16 residues. Germline assignment: CDR1 KGHSH and CDR2 LQKENI. The chain's CDR3 is CASSPRAGALIYEQYF. The CDR3 bases are TGTGCCAGCTCACCACGGGCGGGGGCATTAATCTACGAGCAGTACTTC.

This clonotype showed up many times. V gene TRBV20-1 combines with J gene TRBJ2-7, with D perhaps TRBD1 (7 bases). The CDR3 runs 14 residues. V lost 6 bases and J 9 bases, leaving 24 bases between the germline ends. Germline V CDR1 and CDR2: DFQATT, SNEGSKA (reference sequence). CDR3 loop: CSATYLTGEAVQYF. DNA of the CDR3: TGCAGTGCAACATACCTTACAGGGGAGGCCGTGCAGTACTTC.

The sample holds many counts of this clonotype. This chain links TRBV7-2 with TRBJ1-2; maybe TRBD1 (5 bases). This CDR3 contains 16 residues. V shed 4 bases and J shed 0 bases, with 15 bases lying between them. Per germline, CDR1 SGHTA and CDR2 FQGNSA. CDR3 sequence (DNA): TGTGCCAGCAGCTCCATTCCAGAACAGGCTAACTATGGCTACACCTTC. Translating it yields CASSSIPEQANYGYTF.

J is TRBJ1-2 and V is TRBV3-1; D not certain. V was cut by 2 bases and J by 6 bases, with 13 bases left in between. CDR3 length equals 14 residues. Germline V gene data show CDR1 as LGHDT and CDR2 as YNNKEL (reference sequence). The CDR3 is CASSQPGFYDGYTF. The CDR3 DNA follows: TGTGCCAGCAGCCAACCCGGATTTTACGATGGCTACACCTTC.

This clonotype was observed at least ten times. The V call is TRBV7-9, the J call TRBJ2-5, with 7 bases matching TRBD2. Trimming removed 4 bases from V and 3 bases from J; junction bases left unmatched: 8. The CDR3 runs 15 residues. The germline CDR1 and CDR2 sequences are SEHNR and FQNEAQ (reference sequence). This CDR3 is CASSSTETSKETQYF. CDR3 in DNA: TGTGCCAGCAGCTCCACTGAGACTAGCAAAGAGACCCAGTACTTC.

Comments on this clonotype: The conserved phenylalanine or tryptophan is not found at the CDR3 terminus, so this likely reflects a read error. This rearrangement joins TRBV7-9 to TRBJ1-1; the D is unclear. In germline, CDR1 is SEHNR, CDR2 FQNEAQ (reference sequence). The ends were cut back, 11 bases at V and 5 bases at J, with 18 bases in the middle. This CDR3 has 13 residues. CDR3 sequence: CAAPVPGGTEAFS. In DNA form, the CDR3 reads TGTGCCGCCCCGGTGCCGGGTGGGACTGAAGCTTTCTCT.

This clonotype was found many times. The V and J genes are TRBV19 and TRBJ2-3, with D uncertain. CDR3 length equals 14 residues. Germline CDR1 LNHDA, CDR2 SQIVND (reference sequence). The V end was cut by 5 bases, the J end by 2 bases, with 11 bases between. CDR3 sequence reads: CASSVSEDTDTQYF. The DNA for the CDR3 is TGTGCCAGTAGTGTAAGCGAAGACACAGATACGCAGTATTTT.

This clonotype was seen a handful of times. The rearrangement joins TRBV7-2 to TRBJ1-4; D gene uncertain. This CDR3 has 17 amino acids. V shed 3 bases and J shed 0 bases, with 14 bases lying between them. CDR1 is SGHTA and CDR2 is FQGNSA in the germline V gene. DNA for the CDR3: TGTGCCAGCAGCTTCCCGGAGGCGGCCGCAACTAATGAAAAACTGTTTTTT. Translated, it gives CASSFPEAAATNEKLFF.

The chain is built from TRBV27 and TRBJ2-7; D is perhaps TRBD1 (6 bases). Germline loops: CDR1 MNHEY, CDR2 SMNVEV (reference sequence). CDR3 length: 16 residues. The V end was cut by 5 bases, the J end by 2 bases, with 19 bases between. CDR3 nucleotides: TGTGCCAGCAGTCCGTCGACAGGTTCCCTGCCCTACGAGCAGTACTTC. Translating it yields CASSPSTGSLPYEQYF.

This clonotype was counted many times. This sequence joins TRBV19 and TRBJ2-3, with D unresolved. Trimming left V 1 base short and J 6 bases short, with 11 bases between. The CDR3 is 14 residues long. The germline gives CDR1 LNHDA, CDR2 SQIVND (reference sequence). The CDR3 loop is CASSIAGAWDTQYF. The CDR3 DNA reads TGTGCCAGTAGTATAGCCGGAGCTTGGGATACGCAGTATTTT.

Worth noting for this clonotype: Given a much more abundant clone one base away, this may be a read error. Because the CDR3 is missing its conserved closing phenylalanine or tryptophan, this is likely a read error. The CDR3, as DNA: TGTGCCAGCAGCTTAGCTTCCGGGACAGGGGGTGGTTCACCCCTCCACCTT. This translates into CASSLASGTGGGSPLHL. V gene TRBV7-6 combines with J gene TRBJ1-6; 11 nucleotides line up with TRBD1. From germline, CDR1 is SGHVS and CDR2 FNYEAQ. J lost 9 bases, V lost 0 bases, and 7 bases had no gene match. The CDR3 has 17 residues.